The present T cell receptor (beta chain) was sequenced within a study of OX40 agonist ivuxolimab in advanced cancers. Clones were read by immunoSEQ multiplex PCR, and TCRdb kept only the in-frame ones, dropping some. The sample lists under 90,000 clones, approximately 92% occurring once. This CDR3 spans 15 amino acids. The trim removed 6 bases at V and 3 bases at J, leaving 5 bases unmatched. Germline V CDR1 and CDR2: SGHTA, FQGNSA. Regarding the study as a whole: Clonal expansion was seen in CD4+ and CD8+ blood T cells by week 6 at 0.1 to 3.0 mg/kg.

A word on this clone: Its antigen is not identified.

The source was CD4+ or CD8+ T cells sorted from blood, collected in a trial of the OX40 agonist ivuxolimab. The V call is TRBV7-2, the J call TRBJ2-5; 12 bases line up with TRBD2. This clonotype was sampled from an adult with an advanced solid tumor such as melanoma, head and neck, liver or kidney cancer. The DNA for the CDR3 is TGTGCCAGCAGGTCTCGACTAGCGGGGGAAGAGACCCAGTACTTC. Encoded protein: CASRSRLAGEETQYF.